Listed below are T cell receptor beta chains from one sample, sequenced in a study of blood T cells in healthy people across ages. One entry per CDR3 protein results from TCRdb running MiXCR on the 5' RACE reads. The sample holds 580,000 or so distinct CDR3 sequences, about 45% seen once. Input material: blood. The source is an older man in good health. Both conserved end residues are part of each CDR3. Fields, in order: clone size, D gene, J gene, V gene, CDR3 protein, CDR3 DNA. A D gene is named only where the DNA matches it firmly. Clone sizes are given selectively: once, few, many, or a class where the clone is expanded.

few | TRBD2 | TRBJ2-3 | TRBV6-5 | CASSRGLAGRTDTQYF | TGTGCCAGCAGTAGGGGACTAGCGGGGCGCACAGATACGCAGTATTTT
many | TRBD1 | TRBJ2-7 | TRBV7-9 | CASSFPGQGALEQYF | TGTGCCAGCAGCTTCCCGGGACAGGGGGCGCTGGAGCAGTACTTC
few | TRBD1 | TRBJ1-2 | TRBV9 | CASSVEGRGGRGYTF | TGTGCCAGCAGCGTAGAAGGAAGAGGGGGCCGTGGCTACACCTTC
- | - | TRBJ2-1 | TRBV24-1 | CATSDSGPGGSYNEQFF | TGTGCCACCAGTGATTCGGGCCCCGGGGGCTCCTACAATGAGCAGTTCTTC
- | - | TRBJ2-3 | TRBV11-2 | CASSLDPRSGRSASTQYF | TGTGCCAGCAGCTTAGATCCGCGCAGCGGGCGCTCCGCGAGTACGCAGTATTTT
- | - | TRBJ2-7 | TRBV27 | CASSLDETTYEQYF | TGTGCCAGCAGTCTGGACGAGACCACCTACGAGCAGTACTTC
- | - | TRBJ1-2 | TRBV4-1 | CASSQDVADYGYTF | TGCGCCAGCAGCCAAGATGTAGCCGACTATGGCTACACCTTC
- | - | TRBJ1-4 | TRBV12-3/TRBV12-4 | CASSVSHNEKLFF | TGTGCCAGCAGTGTATCACATAACGAAAAACTGTTTTTT
- | TRBD2 | TRBJ2-1 | TRBV7-2 | CASSSTSGETETQFF | TGTGCCAGCAGCTCGACTAGCGGGGAGACAGAGACCCAGTTCTTC
- | - | TRBJ1-6 | TRBV20-1 | CSATPWGSSPLHF | TGCAGTGCTACTCCCTGGGGGTCTTCACCCCTCCACTTT
- | TRBD1 | TRBJ2-1 | TRBV5-1 | CASSPRPGQGVRQFF | TGCGCCAGCAGCCCGCGACCGGGACAGGGAGTTCGGCAGTTCTTC
many | - | TRBJ2-3 | TRBV6-5 | CASKVSAGTQYF | TGTGCCAGCAAGGTCTCGGCGGGTACGCAGTATTTT
- | TRBD1 | TRBJ2-7 | TRBV5-1 | CASSLEGTGRDEQYF | TGCGCCAGCAGCTTGGAGGGGACAGGGCGCGACGAGCAGTACTTC
- | - | TRBJ2-3 | TRBV10-3 | CAVSDRGRTSSTDTQYF | TGTGCCGTCAGTGACCGGGGGAGAACCTCTAGCACAGATACGCAGTATTTT